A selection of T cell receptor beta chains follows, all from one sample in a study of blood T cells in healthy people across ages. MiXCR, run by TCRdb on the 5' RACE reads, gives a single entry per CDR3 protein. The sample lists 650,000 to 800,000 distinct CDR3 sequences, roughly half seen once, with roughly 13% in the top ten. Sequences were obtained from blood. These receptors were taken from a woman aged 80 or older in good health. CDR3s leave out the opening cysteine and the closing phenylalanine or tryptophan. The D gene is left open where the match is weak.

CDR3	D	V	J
ASSLHPWADEQY	-	TRBV7-2	TRBJ2-7
ASSQGRATGLLYGYT	-	TRBV4-1	TRBJ1-2
ASSQDGAPSNEKLF	-	TRBV4-1	TRBJ1-4
ASRQTGGTDTQY	TRBD1	TRBV5-1	TRBJ2-3
ASSPILDPHNEQF	-	TRBV4-1	TRBJ2-1
ASSHKRGQETDTQY	TRBD2	TRBV3-1	TRBJ2-3
ASTRLAVNEQF	TRBD2	TRBV6-6	TRBJ2-1
SAREALKTQY	-	TRBV20-1	-
SVGETGNTEAF	-	TRBV29-1	TRBJ1-1
ASSEPNEQF	-	TRBV2	TRBJ2-1
ASTGGLGQGWNEQV	TRBD1	TRBV2	TRBJ2-1
ASSDLGNSPLH	-	TRBV25-1	TRBJ1-6
SARWQSYGYT	-	TRBV20-1	TRBJ1-2
ASNSGQNIQY	-	TRBV2	TRBJ2-4
ASSQGDFNYGYT	-	TRBV5-6	TRBJ1-2
SVLGLQETQY	-	TRBV29-1	TRBJ2-5
ASSEFRGGHTQY	-	TRBV25-1	TRBJ2-3
SASDGNYGYT	-	TRBV20-1	TRBJ1-2
SGGPSTDTQY	-	TRBV29-1	TRBJ2-3
ASLRDSLNPNSPLH	TRBD1	TRBV19	TRBJ1-6
SVEDPEKGQF	-	TRBV29-1	TRBJ2-1
ATRARGDTGELF	TRBD2	TRBV5-1	TRBJ2-2
ASSSFGTSGRGEQY	TRBD2	TRBV7-3	TRBJ2-7
ASSYSTGTLGEQF	-	TRBV6-2/TRBV6-3	TRBJ2-1
ASTTDRGYGYT	TRBD1	TRBV12-3/TRBV12-4	TRBJ1-2
ASSQDTGELF	-	TRBV3-1	TRBJ2-2
ASSPGGGPTDTQY	-	TRBV11-3	TRBJ2-3
ASSPQSSYEQY	-	TRBV6-5	TRBJ2-7
ASSPRQDGQETQY	-	TRBV27	TRBJ2-5
ASSPQDRTKNSPLH	TRBD1	TRBV18	TRBJ1-6
ASSHLTGTRSETQY	TRBD2	TRBV4-2	-
ASSKERAGETYEQY	-	TRBV21-1	TRBJ2-7
ASSHGGRINQPQH	-	TRBV16	TRBJ1-5
ASSESGTAKEQF	TRBD1	TRBV25-1	TRBJ2-1
ASSPQSQETQY	-	TRBV7-3	TRBJ2-5
ASSPGTDRNTEAF	TRBD1	TRBV18	TRBJ1-1
ASSIVVDYEQY	-	TRBV19	TRBJ2-7
ASSGGGHTQY	TRBD2	TRBV6-5	TRBJ2-3
ASSLEGGNEKLF	-	TRBV5-1	TRBJ1-4
ASSLRDLSDNEQF	-	TRBV12-3/TRBV12-4	TRBJ2-1
SAREVGGSDNEQF	-	TRBV20-1	TRBJ2-1
ASSSTSGRDTQY	TRBD2	TRBV7-8	TRBJ2-3
ASSFRSIYNEQY	-	TRBV3-1	TRBJ2-5
ASSLVIRQQGWADTQY	TRBD1	TRBV7-9	TRBJ2-3
AINTDSYEQF	-	TRBV10-3	TRBJ2-1
SRLAGSGSYNEQF	TRBD2	TRBV20-1	TRBJ2-1
ASSFTSGSSYEQY	-	TRBV5-1	TRBJ2-7
ASSQTASPETQY	-	TRBV4-1	-